Ten or more counts support the clone carrying this T cell receptor (beta chain). Its specificity is not known. The source of the sample is a study of read filtering for tumor transcriptome and immune sequencing. Study-wide background: Whole-transcriptome libraries were prepared after DNase treatment. IR-seq gave about 3.5 to 10.27 million TCR reads per sample; RNA-seq gave about 80 to 1,300.

Germline V gene lookup returns CDR1 SGHRS and CDR2 YFSETQ. The V and J ends lost 4 bases and 0 bases respectively, with 15 bases between them. There are 16 residues in the CDR3. Whole-study findings and limits: The CD138-negative fraction was mixed bone marrow immune cells, not pure T cells. RNA-seq captured clonotypes less deeply and reliably than IR-seq.

From 300 to 400 ng of RNA, a library with molecular barcoded alpha/delta and beta/gamma adaptors was made. TCRdb re-analysed the reads in MiXCR, keeping a single row per CDR3 protein. The sample gives about 86,000 distinct CDR3 sequences, roughly an eighth of which show up once; more than 12% is in the top ten. The sequenced sample was a population of CD138-negative cells sorted from bone marrow. This chain uses TRBV5-1 with TRBJ2-3; possible D gene TRBD1, 6 bases. The clonotype originates from a donor at least 40 years old with multiple myeloma. CDR3 nucleotides: TGCGCCAGCAGCCTTGGTCTGGGGGCTAGCACAGATACGCAGTATTTT. It encodes CASSLGLGASTDTQYF.